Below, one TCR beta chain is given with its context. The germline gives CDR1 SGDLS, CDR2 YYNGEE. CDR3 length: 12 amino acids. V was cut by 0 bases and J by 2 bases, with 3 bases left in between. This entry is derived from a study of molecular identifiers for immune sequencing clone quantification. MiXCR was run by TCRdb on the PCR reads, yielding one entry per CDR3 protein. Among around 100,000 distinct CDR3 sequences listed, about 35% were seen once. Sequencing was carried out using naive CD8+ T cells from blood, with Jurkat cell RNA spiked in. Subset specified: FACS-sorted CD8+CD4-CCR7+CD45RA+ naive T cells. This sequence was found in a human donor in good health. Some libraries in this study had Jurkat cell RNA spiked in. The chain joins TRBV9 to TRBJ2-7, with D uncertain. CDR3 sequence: CASSVDPYEQYF. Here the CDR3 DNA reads TGTGCCAGCAGCGTAGACCCCTACGAGCAGTACTTC. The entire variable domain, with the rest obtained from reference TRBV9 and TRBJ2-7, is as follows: DSGVTQTPKHLITATGQRVTLRCSPRSGDLSVYWYQQSLDQGLQFLIQYYNGEERAKGNILERFSAQQFPDLHSELNLSSLELGDSALYFCASSVDPYEQYFGPGTRLTVT.